This T cell receptor (beta chain) was retrieved from a study of Graves' ophthalmopathy and Graves' hyperthyroidism. As the template, RNA transcripts were used to amplify TCR beta CDR3 regions. The authors performed first-round RT-PCR with HTBI primers and then a second-round multiplex PCR. TCRdb analysed the multiplex PCR reads with MiXCR anew, one entry per CDR3 protein. The table includes about 1.2 million distinct CDR3 sequences, roughly two fifths detected once. This clonotype was recorded at least ten times. A junction boundary mismatches the germline segment, possibly from a read error. CDR3 length: 15 amino acids. Germline V gene lookup returns CDR1 SGHRS and CDR2 YFSETQ.

The gene calls are TRBV5-1 and TRBJ1-1; tentative D call: TRBD1 (5 bases). The origin of this receptor is an adult man with Graves' hyperthyroidism. The sample consisted of peripheral blood or thyroid tissue (not recorded which). The CDR3: CASSLTGGMNTEAFF. CDR3 nucleotide sequence: TGTGCCAGCAGCTTAACCGGGGGGATGAACACTGAAGCTTTCTTT.